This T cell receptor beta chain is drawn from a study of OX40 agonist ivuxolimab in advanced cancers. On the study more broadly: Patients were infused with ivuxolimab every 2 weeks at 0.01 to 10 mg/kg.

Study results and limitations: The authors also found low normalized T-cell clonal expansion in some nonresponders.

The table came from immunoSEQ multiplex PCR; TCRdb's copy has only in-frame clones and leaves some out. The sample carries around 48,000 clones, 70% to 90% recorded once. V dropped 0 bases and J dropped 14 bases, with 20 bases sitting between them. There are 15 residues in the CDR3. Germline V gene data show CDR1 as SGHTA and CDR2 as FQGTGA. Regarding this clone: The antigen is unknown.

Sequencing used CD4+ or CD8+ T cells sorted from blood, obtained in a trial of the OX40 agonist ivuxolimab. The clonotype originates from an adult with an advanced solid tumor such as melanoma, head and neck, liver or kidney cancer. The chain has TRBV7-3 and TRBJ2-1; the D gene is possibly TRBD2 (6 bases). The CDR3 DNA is TGTGCCAGCAGCTTAACCCGCTTGCGGGAAGGCTTTAAGTTCTTC. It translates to CASSLTRLREGFKFF.